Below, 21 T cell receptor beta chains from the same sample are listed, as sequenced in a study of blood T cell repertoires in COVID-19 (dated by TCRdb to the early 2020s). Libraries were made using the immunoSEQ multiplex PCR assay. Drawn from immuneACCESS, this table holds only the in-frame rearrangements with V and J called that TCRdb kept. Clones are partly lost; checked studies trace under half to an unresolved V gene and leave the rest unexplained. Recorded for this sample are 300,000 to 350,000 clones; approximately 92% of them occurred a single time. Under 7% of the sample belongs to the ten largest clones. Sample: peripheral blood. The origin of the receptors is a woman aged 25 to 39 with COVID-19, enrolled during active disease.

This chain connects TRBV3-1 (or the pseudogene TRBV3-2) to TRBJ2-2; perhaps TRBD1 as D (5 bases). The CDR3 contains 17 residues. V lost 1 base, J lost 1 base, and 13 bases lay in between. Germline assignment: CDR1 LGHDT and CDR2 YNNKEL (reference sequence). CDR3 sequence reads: CASSQGIIGQNTGELFF. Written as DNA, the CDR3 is TGTGCCAGCAGCCAAGGGATTATCGGACAGAACACCGGGGAGCTGTTTTTT.

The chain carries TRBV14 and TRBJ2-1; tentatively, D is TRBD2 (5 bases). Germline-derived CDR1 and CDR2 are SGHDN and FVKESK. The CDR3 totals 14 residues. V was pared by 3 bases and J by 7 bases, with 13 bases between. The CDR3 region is CASSQRVRGNEQFF. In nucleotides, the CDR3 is TGTGCCAGCAGCCAGAGGGTCCGGGGTAATGAGCAGTTCTTC.

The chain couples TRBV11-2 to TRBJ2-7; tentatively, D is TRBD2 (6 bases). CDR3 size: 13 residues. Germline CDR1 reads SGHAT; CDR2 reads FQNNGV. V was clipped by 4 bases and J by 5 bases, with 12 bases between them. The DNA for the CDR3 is TGTGCCAGCAGCTCGGGACTGCACAACGAGCAGTACTTC. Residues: CASSSGLHNEQYF.

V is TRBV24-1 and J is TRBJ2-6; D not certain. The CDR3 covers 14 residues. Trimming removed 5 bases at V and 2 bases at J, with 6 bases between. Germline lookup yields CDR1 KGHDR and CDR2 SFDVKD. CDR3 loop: CATSARTGANVLTF. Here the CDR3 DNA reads TGTGCCACCAGTGCCAGAACTGGGGCCAACGTCCTGACTTTC.

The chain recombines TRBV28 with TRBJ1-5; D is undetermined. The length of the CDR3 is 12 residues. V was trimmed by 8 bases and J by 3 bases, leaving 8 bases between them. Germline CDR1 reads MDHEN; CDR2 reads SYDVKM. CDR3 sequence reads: CASPRYNQPQHF. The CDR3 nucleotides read TGTGCCAGCCCCAGGTACAATCAGCCCCAGCATTTT. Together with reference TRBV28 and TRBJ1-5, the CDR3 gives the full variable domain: DVKVTQSSRYLVKRTGEKVFLECVQDMDHENMFWYRQDPGLGLRLIYFSYDVKMKEKGDIPEGYSVSREKKERFSLILESASTNQTSMYLCASPRYNQPQHFGDGTRLSIL.

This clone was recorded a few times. The CDR3, as DNA: TGTGCCAGCAGCTGGGACTCCCGTGGGTACAATGAGCAGTTCTTC. Translating it yields CASSWDSRGYNEQFF. V usage is TRBV7-8 and J usage is TRBJ2-1, with TRBD2 as a possible D gene (6 bases). The CDR3 is 15 amino acids. Germline-derived CDR1 and CDR2 are SGHVS and FQNEAQ. Trimming pared 4 bases from V and 4 bases from J, leaving 14 bases between.

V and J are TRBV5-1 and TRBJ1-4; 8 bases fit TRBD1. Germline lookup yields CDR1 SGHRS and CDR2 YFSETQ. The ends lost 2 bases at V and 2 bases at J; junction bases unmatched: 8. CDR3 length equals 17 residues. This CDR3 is CASSLGQGGGTNEKLFF. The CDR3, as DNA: TGCGCCAGCAGCTTAGGACAGGGTGGAGGCACTAATGAAAAACTGTTTTTT.

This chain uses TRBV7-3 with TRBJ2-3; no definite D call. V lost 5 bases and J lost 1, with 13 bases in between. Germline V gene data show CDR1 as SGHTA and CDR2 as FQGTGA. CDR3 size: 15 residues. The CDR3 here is CASSPGNTGTDTQYF. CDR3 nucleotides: TGTGCCAGCAGCCCAGGAAACACTGGCACAGATACGCAGTATTTT.

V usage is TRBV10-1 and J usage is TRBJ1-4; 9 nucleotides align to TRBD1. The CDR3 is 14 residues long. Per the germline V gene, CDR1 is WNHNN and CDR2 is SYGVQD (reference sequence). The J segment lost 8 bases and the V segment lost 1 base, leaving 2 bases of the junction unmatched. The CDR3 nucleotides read TGCGCCAGCAGTGAGTGGACAGGGGAAGAAAAACTGTTTTTT. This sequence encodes CASSEWTGEEKLFF.

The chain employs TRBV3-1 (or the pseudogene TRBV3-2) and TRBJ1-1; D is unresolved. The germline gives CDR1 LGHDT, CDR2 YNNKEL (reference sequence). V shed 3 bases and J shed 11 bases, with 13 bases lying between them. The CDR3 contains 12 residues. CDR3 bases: TGTGCCAGCAGCCATGGTCTGGGAGGGGCTTTCTTT. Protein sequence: CASSHGLGGAFF.

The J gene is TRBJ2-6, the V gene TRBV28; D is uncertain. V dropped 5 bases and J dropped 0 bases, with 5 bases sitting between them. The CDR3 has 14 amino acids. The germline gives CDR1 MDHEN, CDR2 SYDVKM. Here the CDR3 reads CASSTSSGANVLTF. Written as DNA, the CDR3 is TGTGCCAGCAGTACTTCCTCTGGGGCCAACGTCCTGACTTTC. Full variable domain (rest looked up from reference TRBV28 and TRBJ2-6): DVKVTQSSRYLVKRTGEKVFLECVQDMDHENMFWYRQDPGLGLRLIYFSYDVKMKEKGDIPEGYSVSREKKERFSLILESASTNQTSMYLCASSTSSGANVLTFGAGSRLTVL.

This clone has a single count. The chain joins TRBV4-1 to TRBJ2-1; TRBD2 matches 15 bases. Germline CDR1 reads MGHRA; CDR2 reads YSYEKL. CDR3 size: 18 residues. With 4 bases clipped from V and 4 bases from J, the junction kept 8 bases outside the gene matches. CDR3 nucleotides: TGCGCCAGCAGCCGGTCTCCGGGACTAGCGGGGGGTTACAATGAGCAGTTCTTC. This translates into CASSRSPGLAGGYNEQFF.

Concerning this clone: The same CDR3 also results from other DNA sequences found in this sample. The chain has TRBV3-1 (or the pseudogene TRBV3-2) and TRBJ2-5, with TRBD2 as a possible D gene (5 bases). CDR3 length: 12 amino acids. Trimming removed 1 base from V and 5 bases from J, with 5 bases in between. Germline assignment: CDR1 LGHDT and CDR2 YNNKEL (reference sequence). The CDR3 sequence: CASSQAGETQYF. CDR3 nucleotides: TGTGCCAGCAGCCAAGCGGGGGAGACCCAGTACTTC.

Written as DNA, the CDR3 is TGTGCCAGCAGCCATCTAGCGGGAGGAGTGGATACGCAGTATTTT. Its protein is CASSHLAGGVDTQYF. The J gene is TRBJ2-3, the V gene TRBV7-9; 11 nucleotides match TRBD2. The CDR3 spans 15 residues. Germline V lookup: CDR1 SEHNR, CDR2 FQNEAQ (reference sequence). With V trimmed by 5 bases and J by 6 bases, 7 bases remained unmatched.

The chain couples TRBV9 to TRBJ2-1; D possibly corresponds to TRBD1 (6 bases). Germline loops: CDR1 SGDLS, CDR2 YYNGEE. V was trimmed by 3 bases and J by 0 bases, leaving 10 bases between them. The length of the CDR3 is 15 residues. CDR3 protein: CASSGDRTSYNEQFF. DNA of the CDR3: TGTGCCAGCAGCGGTGACAGGACCTCCTACAATGAGCAGTTCTTC.

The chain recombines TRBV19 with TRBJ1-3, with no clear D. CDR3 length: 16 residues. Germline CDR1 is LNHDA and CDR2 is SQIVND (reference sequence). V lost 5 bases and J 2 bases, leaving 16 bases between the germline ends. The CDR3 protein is CASSPTHRPTGNTIYF. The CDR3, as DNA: TGTGCCAGTAGTCCAACCCACAGACCTACTGGAAACACCATATATTTT.

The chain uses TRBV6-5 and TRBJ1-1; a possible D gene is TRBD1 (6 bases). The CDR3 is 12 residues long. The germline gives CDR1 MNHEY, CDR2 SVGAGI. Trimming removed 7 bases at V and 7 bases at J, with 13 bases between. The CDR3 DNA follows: TGTGCCAGCACTCGCCCGGACAGTGAAGCTTTCTTT. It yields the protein CASTRPDSEAFF.

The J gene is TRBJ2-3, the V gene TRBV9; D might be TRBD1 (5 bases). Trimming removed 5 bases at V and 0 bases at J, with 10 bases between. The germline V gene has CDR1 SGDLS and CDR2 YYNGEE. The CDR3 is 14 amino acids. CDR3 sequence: CASRPDISTDTQYF. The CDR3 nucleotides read TGTGCCAGCAGACCGGACATAAGCACAGATACGCAGTATTTT.

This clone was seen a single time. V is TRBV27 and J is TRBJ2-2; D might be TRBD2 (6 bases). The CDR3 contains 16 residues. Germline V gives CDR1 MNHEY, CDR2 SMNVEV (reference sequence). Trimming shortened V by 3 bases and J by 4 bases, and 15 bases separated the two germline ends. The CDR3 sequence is CASSLVAGKTTGELFF. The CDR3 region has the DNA TGTGCCAGCAGTTTGGTGGCGGGAAAGACCACCGGGGAGCTGTTTTTT.

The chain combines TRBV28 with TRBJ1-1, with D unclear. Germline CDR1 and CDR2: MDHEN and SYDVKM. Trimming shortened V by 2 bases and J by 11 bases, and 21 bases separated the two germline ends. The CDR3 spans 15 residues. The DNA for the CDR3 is TGTGCCAGCAGTTTAATTTTCGGAGGTGGCGGTAGGGCTTTCTTT. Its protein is CASSLIFGGGGRAFF.

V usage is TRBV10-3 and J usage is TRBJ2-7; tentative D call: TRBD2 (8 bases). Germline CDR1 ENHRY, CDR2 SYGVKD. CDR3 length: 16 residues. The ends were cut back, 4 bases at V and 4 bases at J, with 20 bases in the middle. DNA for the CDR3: TGTGCCATCAGTGGGGCGACTAGCGCCAGGGGGTACGAGCAGTACTTC. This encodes CAISGATSARGYEQYF.